This TCR beta chain came from a study of T cell responses to AZD1222 COVID-19 vaccine. Study-wide results and limits: Females made up more of the donors, who were largely white British, and clonal diversity may have come out too low.

The CDR3 totals 15 residues. In regard to this clone: Its antigen is not identified.

Libraries were prepared by immunoSEQ multiplex PCR; TCRdb keeps only in-frame clonotypes and omits some of them. This sample has about 150,000 clones; 90% to 95% occur once, and the top ten carry about 1.3%. The origin of this receptor is an adult in good health. J is TRBJ2-7 and V is TRBV12-1; no check of the table's D call, TRBD1, against the DNA was made. TRBV12-1 is annotated as a pseudogene. Specimen: peripheral blood, collected on day 0 of AZD1222 vaccination. CDR3 bases: TGTGCCAGCAGCTTGCGCCGAGGGACATACTACGAGCAGTACGTC. Its protein product is CASSLRRGTYYEQYV.